The 19 T cell receptor beta chains below all came from one sample that was sequenced in a study of T cells after yellow fever vaccination. Via MiXCR, TCRdb re-called the 5' RACE reads, giving one row per CDR3 protein. The sample lists 300,000 to 350,000 distinct CDR3 sequences, 3% to 4.5% seen once, with 20% to 25% in the top ten. The input for sequencing was PBMCs, taken 5 days after the yellow fever booster vaccination. Every receptor here comes from a man aged 18 to 30 who received the YFV17D yellow fever vaccine.

This clonotype was counted a few times. The chain has TRBV3-1 and TRBJ2-1, with D perhaps given as TRBD1 or TRBD2 (5 bases each). Trimming pared 7 bases from V and 8 bases from J, leaving 15 bases between. This CDR3 has 13 residues. Germline CDR1 is LGHDT and CDR2 is YNNKEL (reference sequence). The CDR3 nucleotides read TGTGCCAGCACGGGACGGAGTTTGGATGAGCAGTTCTTC. Translation: CASTGRSLDEQFF.

In this sample, this clonotype turned up a few times. The rearrangement uses TRBV6-5 and TRBJ2-3; D unresolved. The CDR3 loop spans 12 amino acids. Deletions cut 6 bases from V and 5 bases from J, with 9 bases between. Germline V gene lookup returns CDR1 MNHEY and CDR2 SVGAGI. CDR3 residues: CASSASQDTQYF. The CDR3 DNA is TGTGCCAGCAGCGCGTCCCAAGATACGCAGTATTTT.

This clonotype has more than one count but fewer than ten. The chain combines TRBV11-2 with TRBJ1-2; weak D call: TRBD1 (5 bases). Germline values: CDR1 SGHAT, CDR2 FQNNGV. This CDR3 is 16 amino acids long. Trimming removed 5 bases at V and 4 bases at J, with 20 bases between. The CDR3 sequence: CASSILPAGGGYGYTF. CDR3 DNA sequence: TGTGCCAGCAGCATCCTACCCGCGGGTGGGGGCTATGGCTACACCTTC. The whole variable domain, filled in from reference TRBV11-2 and TRBJ1-2, reads EAGVAQSPRYKIIEKRQSVAFWCNPISGHATLYWYQQILGQGPKLLIQFQNNGVVDDSQLPKDRFSAERLKGVDSTLKIQPAKLEDSAVYLCASSILPAGGGYGYTFGSGTRLTVV.

This clonotype was observed at least ten times. The J gene is TRBJ2-7, the V gene TRBV6-5; 9 bases align to TRBD2. The V gene end was trimmed by 7 bases and the J gene end by 0 bases; junction bases not matched to a gene: 4. The CDR3 runs to 14 residues. CDR1 and CDR2 from the germline V gene are MNHEY and SVGAGI. The CDR3 protein is CASTSGVNSYEQYF. For the CDR3, the DNA is TGTGCCAGCACTAGCGGGGTAAACTCCTACGAGCAGTACTTC.

This clonotype has just a few counts. V usage is TRBV10-3 and J usage is TRBJ2-3, with D possibly being TRBD2 (7 bases). With 2 bases removed from V and 1 base from J, the gap between germline ends came to 16 bases. CDR1 is ENHRY, CDR2 SYGVKD, per germline. The CDR3 loop spans 17 amino acids. Here the CDR3 reads CAISEPRGGIGTDTQYF. The DNA for the CDR3 is TGTGCCATCAGTGAGCCGAGGGGGGGGATCGGCACAGATACGCAGTATTTT.

This clonotype has at least ten counts. V usage is TRBV28 and J usage is TRBJ2-7; D is ambiguous. This CDR3 has 13 amino acids. Germline loops: CDR1 MDHEN, CDR2 SYDVKM. The V gene lost 8 bases and the J gene lost 0 bases, with 11 bases spanning the gap. The CDR3 reads CASAGPISYEQYV. The DNA for the CDR3 is TGTGCCAGCGCCGGACCAATCTCCTACGAGCAGTACGTC.

The table lists this clonotype with a few counts. This sequence joins TRBV6-5 and TRBJ1-6; D is possibly TRBD1 (5 bases). Germline values: CDR1 MNHEY, CDR2 SVGAGI. V shed 9 bases and J shed 9 bases, with 15 bases lying between them. CDR3 length equals 13 residues. The CDR3 spells CASGQGTGSPLHF. The CDR3 DNA sequence: TGTGCCAGTGGTCAGGGTACTGGTTCACCCCTCCACTTT.

This clonotype was seen at least ten times. The chain links TRBV12-3 or TRBV12-4 to TRBJ1-2, with 8 bases lining up with TRBD1. The V gene end was trimmed by 6 bases and the J gene end by 6 bases; junction bases not matched to a gene: 9. The CDR3 runs to 14 residues. CDR3 nucleotide sequence: TGTGCCAGCAGCGAACCCCAGGGGGCTCATGGCTACACCTTC. Protein product: CASSEPQGAHGYTF.

This clonotype was found many times. The chain carries TRBV6-5 and TRBJ1-1, with TRBD1 matching over 11 bases. The CDR3 is 17 amino acids. Germline V gene lookup returns CDR1 MNHEY and CDR2 SVGAGI. V lost 6 bases to trimming and J lost 1 base; unmatched junction nucleotides: 10. In nucleotides, the CDR3 is TGTGCCAGCAGCAGAATGGACAGGGGGCTTCCGAACACTGAAGCTTTCTTT. Translating gives CASSRMDRGLPNTEAFF.

Ten or more counts support this clonotype. CDR3 DNA: TGCGCCAGCAGCTTGGAGGGTGCGGGGTACAATGAGCAGTTCTTC. Amino acid sequence: CASSLEGAGYNEQFF. This chain connects TRBV5-1 to TRBJ2-1, with D perhaps matching TRBD2 (6 bases). CDR1 is SGHRS, CDR2 YFSETQ, per germline. The CDR3 spans 15 residues. V lost 0 bases, J lost 4 bases, and 11 bases lay in between. The full variable domain, in which reference TRBV5-1 and TRBJ2-1 provide the parts outside the CDR3, is KAGVTQTPRYLIKTRGQQVTLSCSPISGHRSVSWYQQTPGQGLQFLFEYFSETQRNKGNFPGRFSGRQFSNSRSEMNVSTLELGDSALYLCASSLEGAGYNEQFFGPGTRLTVL.

This clonotype was seen only a few times. This chain joins TRBV10-2 and TRBJ1-2; TRBD1 matches at 7 bases. The CDR3 covers 14 residues. V was pared by 6 bases and J by 3 bases, with 7 bases of the junction left unmatched. From germline, CDR1 is WSHSY and CDR2 SAAADI. The CDR3 sequence: CASRHGQVDYGYTF. As DNA, the CDR3 is TGCGCCAGCAGGCACGGACAGGTAGACTATGGCTACACCTTC.

This clonotype was seen ten or more times. This chain connects TRBV15 to TRBJ2-7, with a tentative D call TRBD1 (7 bases). This CDR3 is 15 amino acids long. The germline V gene encodes CDR1 LNHNV and CDR2 YYDKDF (reference sequence). Deletions cut 6 bases from V and 2 bases from J, with 17 bases between. The CDR3 reads CATSPRGDSTYEQYF. DNA for the CDR3: TGTGCCACCAGTCCCAGGGGGGACAGTACCTACGAGCAGTACTTC.

This clonotype has at least ten counts. The rearrangement links TRBV12-3 or TRBV12-4 to TRBJ2-4; D is tentatively TRBD1 or TRBD2 (5 bases each). The V and J ends lost 6 bases and 3 bases respectively, with 12 bases between them. There are 14 residues in the CDR3. The CDR3 nucleotides are TGTGCCAGCAGCCTCCGGGACGTCAAAAACATTCAGTACTTC. This codes for CASSLRDVKNIQYF.

The V gene is TRBV24-1, the J gene TRBJ1-1, with a weak D call TRBD1 (6 bases). CDR3 length equals 14 residues. The V and J ends lost 9 bases and 4 bases respectively, with 17 bases between them. Germline CDR1 and CDR2: KGHDR and SFDVKD. The CDR3 region has the DNA TGTGCCACCGGGTTATCGGGGGGCGCCACTGAAGCTTTCTTT. As protein: CATGLSGGATEAFF.

There are many counts of this clonotype. The chain combines TRBV6-5 with TRBJ1-6; D unclear. The CDR3 contains 13 residues. Germline assignment: CDR1 MNHEY and CDR2 SVGAGI. V was trimmed by 2 bases and J by 9 bases, leaving 8 bases between them. The CDR3 here is CASSYGSGSPLHF. The DNA for the CDR3 is TGTGCCAGCAGTTACGGGTCAGGTTCACCCCTCCACTTT.

This clonotype was recorded at least ten times. In nucleotides, the CDR3 is TGTGCCAGCAGTTTTTCCGGAAGGAACACCGGGGAGCTGTTTTTT. This codes for CASSFSGRNTGELFF. This sequence joins TRBV12-3 or TRBV12-4 and TRBJ2-2; D is ambiguous. V lost 3 bases and J 1 base, leaving 9 bases between the germline ends. The CDR3 length is 15 residues.

This clonotype was detected many times. The V call is TRBV20-1, the J call TRBJ1-2, with D unclear. This CDR3 spans 8 amino acids. The V and J ends lost 1 base and 9 bases respectively, with 0 bases between them. Per germline, CDR1 DFQATT and CDR2 SNEGSKA (reference sequence). The CDR3 sequence: CSARGYTF. The CDR3 DNA reads as TGCAGTGCTAGAGGCTACACCTTC.

Ten or more counts support this clonotype. The V gene is TRBV20-1, the J gene TRBJ2-3, with D hard to call. Germline V lookup: CDR1 DFQATT, CDR2 SNEGSKA (reference sequence). The CDR3 has 10 amino acids. The V end was cut by 0 bases, the J end by 14 bases, with 9 bases between. Here the CDR3 DNA reads TGCAGTGCTAGAGATAATAAGCGGTATTTT. As protein: CSARDNKRYF.

This clonotype was detected only a few times. The V and J genes are TRBV24-1 and TRBJ2-3; D ambiguous. This CDR3 contains 13 residues. Trimming pared 7 bases from V and 0 bases from J, leaving 7 bases between. Per the germline V gene, CDR1 is KGHDR and CDR2 is SFDVKD. In DNA, the CDR3 is TGTGCCACCAGGGGGTCTAGCACAGATACGCAGTATTTT. Protein product: CATRGSSTDTQYF.